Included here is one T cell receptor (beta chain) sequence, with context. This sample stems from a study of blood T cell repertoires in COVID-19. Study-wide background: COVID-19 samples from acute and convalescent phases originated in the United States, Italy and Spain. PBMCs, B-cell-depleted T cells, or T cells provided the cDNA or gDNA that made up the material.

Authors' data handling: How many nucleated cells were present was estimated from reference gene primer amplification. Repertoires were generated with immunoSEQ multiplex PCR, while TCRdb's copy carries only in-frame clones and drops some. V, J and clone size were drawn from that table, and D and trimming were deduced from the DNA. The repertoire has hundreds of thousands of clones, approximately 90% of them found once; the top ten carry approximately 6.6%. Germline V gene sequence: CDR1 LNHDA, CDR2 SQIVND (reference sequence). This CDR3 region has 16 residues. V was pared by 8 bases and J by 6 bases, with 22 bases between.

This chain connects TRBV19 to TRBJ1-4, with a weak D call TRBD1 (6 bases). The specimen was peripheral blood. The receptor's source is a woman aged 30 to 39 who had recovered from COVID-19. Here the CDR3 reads CASGDIRDAGDEKLFF. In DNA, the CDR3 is TGTGCCAGTGGGGACATTAGGGACGCGGGTGATGAAAAACTGTTTTTT.